These T cell receptor beta chains were read from a single sample in a study of neurological immune-mediated disorders. One entry per CDR3 protein results from TCRdb running MiXCR on the 5' RACE reads. This sample carries approximately 90,000 distinct CDR3 sequences, around 3.3% of them seen once, and the ten largest clones take about 6%. The sequencing input was PBMCs. The receptors were sampled from a woman between 18 and 30 years old with multiple sclerosis. Each CDR3 is given with its conserved first and last residue. The order of the fields is V gene, J gene, CDR3 protein.

TRBV27	TRBJ2-7	CASSLGLGGYEQYF
TRBV18	TRBJ1-2	CASSPPNMNGRGYTF
TRBV27	TRBJ1-4	CASKGAATNEKLFF
TRBV7-2	TRBJ1-1	CASSLQSAGQGRAFF
TRBV28	TRBJ2-3	CASSLFSGREADTQYF
TRBV12-3/TRBV12-4	TRBJ1-4	CASTPRAARGKLFF
TRBV15	TRBJ1-5	CATSSQYQPQHF
TRBV7-8	TRBJ2-7	CASSLVGSSYEQYF
TRBV12-3/TRBV12-4	TRBJ1-1	CASSFPGQLITEAFF
TRBV6-5	TRBJ1-6	CASRPERGVRSPLHF
TRBV21-1	TRBJ2-7	CASSKGSAEEGYEQYF
TRBV12-3/TRBV12-4	TRBJ2-5	CASSPGTGGKETQYF
TRBV15	TRBJ1-2	CATSRASLSGYTF
TRBV6-5	TRBJ1-1	CASSYYAEAFF
TRBV27	TRBJ1-5	CASSLCRVCSPQHF
TRBV5-1	TRBJ1-1	CASSSGGTSGQVNTEAFF
TRBV6-5	TRBJ2-7	CASSYSMLAEQYF
TRBV5-1	TRBJ2-4	CASSLVQGGFAKNIQYF
TRBV20-1	TRBJ1-3	CSARLTPTVNTIYF
TRBV20-1	TRBJ2-7	CSARELAGRYEQYF
TRBV5-1	TRBJ2-3	CASSLARYDRDNTDTQYF
TRBV19	TRBJ2-7	CASGLGVGNEQYF
TRBV2	TRBJ1-5	CASLQEKGNQPQHF
TRBV27	TRBJ2-7	CASSWGRGYEQYF
TRBV12-3/TRBV12-4	TRBJ1-1	CASSSPVLNTEAFF
TRBV3-1	TRBJ1-6	CASSPLQSSYNSPLNF
TRBV2	TRBJ2-1	CASSPTSGSYDEQFF
TRBV4-2	TRBJ2-3	CASSQASGVSTDTQYF
TRBV5-1	TRBJ2-1	CASSLNPGQGLYNEQFF
TRBV29-1	TRBJ2-7	CSVSGGSLAYEQYF
TRBV9	TRBJ1-2	CASSVDPKYGYTF
TRBV14	TRBJ1-1	CASSPPMGIPEAFF
TRBV20-1	TRBJ1-1	CSARTGTGLNTEAFF
TRBV15	TRBJ2-1	CATSRLREYNEQFF
TRBV15	TRBJ2-5	CATSLDRAQPQYF
TRBV20-1	TRBJ1-2	CSASVGDGYTF
TRBV5-1	TRBJ2-3	CASSLAALAGGPGRDTQYF
TRBV28	TRBJ1-2	CASSPGPYGYTF
TRBV28	TRBJ2-7	CASSFSGEAYEQYF